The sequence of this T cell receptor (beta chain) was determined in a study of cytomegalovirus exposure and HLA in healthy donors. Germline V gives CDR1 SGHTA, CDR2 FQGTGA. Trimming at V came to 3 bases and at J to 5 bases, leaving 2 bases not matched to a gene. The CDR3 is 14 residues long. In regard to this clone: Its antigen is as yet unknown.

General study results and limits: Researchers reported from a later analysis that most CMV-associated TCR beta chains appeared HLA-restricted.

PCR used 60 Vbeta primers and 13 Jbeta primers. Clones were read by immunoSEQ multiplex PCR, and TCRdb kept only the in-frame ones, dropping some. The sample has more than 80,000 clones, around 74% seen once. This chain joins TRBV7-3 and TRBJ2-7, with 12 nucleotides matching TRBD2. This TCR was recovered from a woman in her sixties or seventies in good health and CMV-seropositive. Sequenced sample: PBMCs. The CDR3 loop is CASSLTSGSHEQYF. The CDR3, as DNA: TGTGCCAGCAGCTTGACTAGCGGGAGTCACGAGCAGTACTTC.